These 19 T cell receptor beta chains were all obtained from the same sample, sequenced in a study of blood T cell repertoires in COVID-19. The method was immunoSEQ multiplex PCR; TCRdb's version includes in-frame clones alone and lacks a portion of them. The table records fewer than 650,000 clones, less than 90% of them present only once. Sample: peripheral blood. These TCRs come from a woman aged 45-60 years with COVID-19, enrolled during active disease.

This clone was found a few times. The chain is built from TRBV5-1 and TRBJ2-7, with a weak D call TRBD2 (6 bases). V dropped 3 bases and J dropped 4 bases, with 8 bases sitting between them. From germline, CDR1 is SGHRS and CDR2 YFSETQ. This CDR3 contains 12 residues. CDR3 amino acids: CASSSEGYEQYF. For the CDR3, the DNA is TGCGCCAGCAGCTCGGAGGGGTACGAGCAGTACTTC.

The chain couples TRBV2 to TRBJ1-2; D ambiguous. The V gene's germline CDR1 is SNHLY and CDR2 FYNNEI. This CDR3 comprises 13 residues. Trimming stripped 7 bases from V and 8 bases from J, with 17 bases between. DNA of the CDR3: TGTGCCAGCACCCAAGGGAAACGGGAAGGCTACACCTTC. It encodes CASTQGKREGYTF.

CDR3: CASSPGTRLGEQYF. The CDR3 region has the DNA TGTGCCAGCAGCCCCGGGACACGGCTTGGGGAGCAGTACTTC. This chain joins TRBV11-2 and TRBJ2-7, with TRBD1 as a possible D gene (6 bases). Deletions cut 5 bases from V and 7 bases from J, with 18 bases between. This CDR3 is 14 amino acids long. Germline V CDR1 and CDR2: SGHAT, FQNNGV.

The rearrangement joins TRBV27 to TRBJ2-7; TRBD1 aligns across 9 bases. CDR1 and CDR2 (germline): MNHEY, SMNVEV (reference sequence). V shed 10 bases and J 7 bases; nucleotides not matched to a gene: 8. This CDR3 comprises 12 residues. CDR3 in DNA: TGTGCCATTGGACAGGGGAGATTAGAGCAGTACTTC. This gives the protein CAIGQGRLEQYF.

The gene calls are TRBV24-1 and TRBJ2-1; TRBD1 agrees at 9 bases. CDR1 is KGHDR and CDR2 is SFDVKD in the germline V gene. V dropped 3 bases and J dropped 8; count of bases not matched to a gene: 10. The CDR3 runs 16 residues. In DNA form, the CDR3 reads TGTGCCACCAGTGATCGAGCGACAGGGGGACGAGATGAGCAGTTCTTC. This translates into CATSDRATGGRDEQFF.

For the CDR3, the DNA is TGTGCCACCCAATCGACGCCGGCGGGGACTGAAGCTTTCTTT. Translating gives CATQSTPAGTEAFF. V usage is TRBV6-5 and J usage is TRBJ1-1, with D hard to call. The CDR3 length is 14 residues. V was pared by 10 bases and J by 5 bases, with 20 bases between. Germline-derived CDR1 and CDR2 are MNHEY and SVGAGI.

The gene calls are TRBV3-1 (or the pseudogene TRBV3-2) and TRBJ2-7, with D possibly being TRBD2 (7 bases). The length of the CDR3 is 15 residues. Germline loops: CDR1 LGHDT, CDR2 YNNKEL (reference sequence). V was pared by 3 bases and J by 2 bases, with 14 bases between. The CDR3 here is CASSQEGGPPYEQYF. The CDR3 DNA follows: TGTGCCAGCAGCCAGGAGGGGGGGCCCCCCTACGAGCAGTACTTC.

The gene calls are TRBV11-3 and TRBJ2-2; TRBD1 agrees at 8 bases. The V and J ends lost 5 bases and 4 bases, in that order; junction bases with no gene match: 6. CDR1 is SGHNT and CDR2 is YENEEA in the germline V gene. CDR3 length equals 15 residues. CDR3 sequence reads: CASSESTGGTGELFF. The CDR3 coding sequence is TGTGCCAGCAGCGAATCTACAGGGGGCACCGGGGAGCTGTTTTTT.

This clone was seen a single time. The rearrangement links TRBV5-1 to TRBJ2-1, with TRBD2 identical over 12 bases. V lost 3 bases, J lost 7 bases, and 5 bases stayed unmatched. Germline loops: CDR1 SGHRS, CDR2 YFSETQ. The CDR3 length is 15 residues. CDR3 DNA sequence: TGCGCCAGCAGCTCTAGCGGGGGGGCCGGAAATGAGCAGTTCTTC. Residues: CASSSSGGAGNEQFF.

This clone was seen a single time. The chain is built from TRBV2 and TRBJ2-2, with D perhaps matching TRBD1 (5 bases). Trimming left V 4 bases short and J 4 bases short, with 10 bases between. CDR3 length: 14 residues. The germline CDR1 and CDR2 sequences are SNHLY and FYNNEI. Written as DNA, the CDR3 is TGTGCCAGCAGTGCCGAGCAGGGCACCGGGGAGCTGTTTTTT. Its translation is CASSAEQGTGELFF.

The chain links TRBV6-1 to TRBJ2-7; 9 bases agree with TRBD1. In germline, CDR1 is MNHNS, CDR2 SASEGT. The CDR3 extends over 17 amino acids. V shed 1 base, J shed 5 bases, and the junction held 12 bases outside the gene matches. The CDR3: CASSEGLGGQGFDEQYF. The CDR3 DNA sequence: TGTGCCAGCAGTGAAGGGTTGGGGGGACAGGGCTTCGACGAGCAGTACTTC.

This sequence joins TRBV12-3 or TRBV12-4 and TRBJ2-1, with D perhaps matching TRBD1 (5 bases). There are 13 residues in the CDR3. V gave up 3 bases and J gave up 7 bases, with 10 bases separating them. CDR3 sequence (DNA): TGTGCCAGCAGTTTTAAGGGGCCGAATGAGCAGTTCTTC. It is translated as CASSFKGPNEQFF.

This clone was found once. The CDR3, as DNA: TGTGCCAGCAGCCAAGGGCCTCTCCGCGAGCAGTACTTC. Translating it yields CASSQGPLREQYF. The gene calls are TRBV14 and TRBJ2-7; the D is unclear. The CDR3 spans 13 residues. Looked up from germline, CDR1 is SGHDN and CDR2 is FVKESK. The V end was cut by 1 base, the J end by 6 bases, with 10 bases between.

This chain links TRBV6-5 with TRBJ2-7, with D perhaps matching TRBD1 (6 bases). The germline V gene encodes CDR1 MNHEY and CDR2 SVGAGI. The CDR3 extends over 15 amino acids. The V and J ends lost 4 bases and 0 bases respectively, with 13 bases between them. CDR3 nucleotides: TGTGCCAGCAGTTTAAGGACGGACAGCTCCTACGAGCAGTACTTC. Its translation: CASSLRTDSSYEQYF.

The genes are TRBV4-2 and TRBJ1-2; unclear D gene. Per germline, CDR1 LGHNA and CDR2 YNFKEQ. Trimming left V 4 bases short and J 4 bases short, with 19 bases between. The CDR3 loop spans 16 amino acids. This chain's CDR3 is CASSPNTGGNSYGYTF. DNA of the CDR3: TGTGCCAGCAGCCCGAATACCGGAGGGAATAGCTATGGCTACACCTTC.

The rearrangement links TRBV20-1 to TRBJ2-7; D is uncertain. Germline-derived CDR1 and CDR2 are DFQATT and SNEGSKA (reference sequence). Trimming left V 6 bases short and J 5 bases short, with 11 bases between. The CDR3 is 11 amino acids. The CDR3 sequence is CSATTQDEQYF. DNA for the CDR3: TGCAGTGCCACAACCCAGGACGAGCAGTACTTC.

The chain has TRBV5-5 and TRBJ1-2; D perhaps matches TRBD1 (6 bases). Germline V CDR1 and CDR2: SGHKS, YYEKEE (reference sequence). This CDR3 region has 15 residues. The V end was cut by 4 bases, the J end by 2 bases, with 15 bases between. This chain's CDR3 is CASSNPHRANYGYTF. CDR3 coding DNA: TGTGCCAGCAGCAACCCACACAGGGCCAACTATGGCTACACCTTC.

The chain combines TRBV5-4 with TRBJ1-4; D is ambiguous. Trimming removed 2 bases from V and 2 bases from J, with 10 bases in between. Germline lookup yields CDR1 SGHNT and CDR2 YYREEE (reference sequence). The CDR3 extends over 15 amino acids. The CDR3 region has the DNA TGTGCCAGCAGCTTAGCGGTGGGCACTAATGAAAAACTGTTTTTT. Protein: CASSLAVGTNEKLFF.

CDR3 DNA: TGTGCCAGCTCACTACAATCCCGGGGGGCTGGAACTGAAGCTTTCTTT. It is translated as CASSLQSRGAGTEAFF. The chain is built from TRBV18 and TRBJ1-1, with D possibly matching TRBD1 (6 bases). Trimming removed 4 bases from V and 5 bases from J, with 20 bases in between. Germline assignment: CDR1 KGHSH and CDR2 LQKENI. The CDR3 is 16 residues long.